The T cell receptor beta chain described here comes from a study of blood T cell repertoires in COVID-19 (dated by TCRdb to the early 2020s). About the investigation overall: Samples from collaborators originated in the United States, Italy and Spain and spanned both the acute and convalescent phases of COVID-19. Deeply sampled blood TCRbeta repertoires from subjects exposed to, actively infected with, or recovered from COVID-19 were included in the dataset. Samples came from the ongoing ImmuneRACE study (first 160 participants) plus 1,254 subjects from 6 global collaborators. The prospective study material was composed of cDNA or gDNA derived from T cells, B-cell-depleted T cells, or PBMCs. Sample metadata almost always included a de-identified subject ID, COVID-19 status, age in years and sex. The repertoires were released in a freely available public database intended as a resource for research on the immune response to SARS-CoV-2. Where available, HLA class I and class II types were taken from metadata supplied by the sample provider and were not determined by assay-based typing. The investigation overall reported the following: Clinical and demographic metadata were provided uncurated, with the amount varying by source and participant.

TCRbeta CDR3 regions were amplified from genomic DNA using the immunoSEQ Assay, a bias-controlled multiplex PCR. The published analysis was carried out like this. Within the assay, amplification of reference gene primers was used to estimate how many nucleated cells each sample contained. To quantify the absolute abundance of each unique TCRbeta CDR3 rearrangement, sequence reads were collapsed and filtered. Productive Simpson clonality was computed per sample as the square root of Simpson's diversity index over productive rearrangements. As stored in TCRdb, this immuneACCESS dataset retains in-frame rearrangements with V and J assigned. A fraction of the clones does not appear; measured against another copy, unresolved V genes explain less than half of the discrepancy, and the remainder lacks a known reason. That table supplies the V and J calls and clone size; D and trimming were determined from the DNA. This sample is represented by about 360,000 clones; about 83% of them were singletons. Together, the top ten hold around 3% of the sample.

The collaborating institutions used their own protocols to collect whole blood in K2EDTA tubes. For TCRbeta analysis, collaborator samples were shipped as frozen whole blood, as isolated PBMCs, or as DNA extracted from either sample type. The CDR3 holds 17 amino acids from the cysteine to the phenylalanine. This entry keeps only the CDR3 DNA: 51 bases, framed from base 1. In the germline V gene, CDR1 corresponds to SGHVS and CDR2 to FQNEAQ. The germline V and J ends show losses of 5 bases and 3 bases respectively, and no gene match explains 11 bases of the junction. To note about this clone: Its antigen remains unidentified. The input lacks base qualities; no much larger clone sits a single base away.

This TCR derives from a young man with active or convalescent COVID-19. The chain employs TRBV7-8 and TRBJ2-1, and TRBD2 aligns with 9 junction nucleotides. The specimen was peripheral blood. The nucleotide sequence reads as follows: TGTGCCAGCAGCCAGTATGTAGCGGGGGAGGGCTACAATGAGCAGTTCTTC. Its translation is CASSQYVAGEGYNEQFF.